Only a few counts were recorded for the clone carrying this TCR beta chain. The sample belongs to a study of T-cell reconstitution after alpha-beta-depleted transplantation in children. The CDR3 spans 15 residues. The V end was cut by 5 bases, the J end by 4 bases, with 14 bases between. Per the germline V gene, CDR1 is ENHRY and CDR2 is SYGVKD. Using unique molecular identifiers, the investigators prepared the TCRbeta library. TCRdb called the PCR reads again in MiXCR, with one record for every CDR3 protein. The table includes a few hundred thousand distinct CDR3 sequences, 8% to 10% detected once. The source is a human donor who donated a stem cell graft to a child with acute lymphoblastic leukemia. This chain uses TRBV10-3 with TRBJ2-2; D possibly matches TRBD1 or TRBD2 (6 bases each). Material: PBMCs from the stem cell graft donor, obtained from the stem cell graft. The CDR3 DNA follows: TGTGCCATCAGTAGGGGGGTCCGGGGCACCGGGGAGCTGTTTTTT. It translates to CAISRGVRGTGELFF.